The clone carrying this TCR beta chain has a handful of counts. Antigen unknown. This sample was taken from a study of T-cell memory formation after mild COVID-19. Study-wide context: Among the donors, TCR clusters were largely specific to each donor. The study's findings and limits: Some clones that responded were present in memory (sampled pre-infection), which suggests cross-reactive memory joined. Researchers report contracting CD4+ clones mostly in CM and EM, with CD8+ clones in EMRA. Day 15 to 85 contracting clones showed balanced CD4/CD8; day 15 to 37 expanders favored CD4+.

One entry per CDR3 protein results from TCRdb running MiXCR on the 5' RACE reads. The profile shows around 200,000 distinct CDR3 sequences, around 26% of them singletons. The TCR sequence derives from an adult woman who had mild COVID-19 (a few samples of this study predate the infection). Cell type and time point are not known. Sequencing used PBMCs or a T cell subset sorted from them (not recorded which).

CDR3 protein: CASSRSFRAETQYF. The DNA for the CDR3 is TGTGCCAGTAGTCGTTCCTTCCGGGCGGAGACCCAGTACTTC. The rearrangement joins TRBV19 to TRBJ2-5; D is unclear. The CDR3 length is 14 residues. V lost 5 bases to trimming and J lost 5 bases, with 15 bases between them. The V gene's germline CDR1 is LNHDA and CDR2 SQIVND (reference sequence). Combining the CDR3 with reference TRBV19 and TRBJ2-5 gives the whole variable domain DGGITQSPKYLFRKEGQNVTLSCEQNLNHDAMYWYRQDPGQGLRLIYYSQIVNDFQKGDIAEGYSVSREKKESFPLTVTSAQKNPTAFYLCASSRSFRAETQYFGPGTRLLVL.